The 19 T cell receptor beta chains given below trace back to one sample, sequenced in a study of shared clonotypes between healthy human individuals. Libraries were prepared by immunoSEQ multiplex PCR; TCRdb keeps only in-frame clonotypes and omits some of them. The sample holds around 550,000 clones, 95% to 97% seen once. Sequenced: naive CD4+ T cells sorted from blood. The subset: CD45RA+ positively selected. These receptors were obtained from a woman aged 25 to 39 in good health.

This chain uses TRBV5-1 with TRBJ2-7; D unclear. With 0 bases removed from V and 3 bases from J, the gap between germline ends came to 10 bases. The CDR3 consists of 14 residues. The V gene's germline CDR1 is SGHRS and CDR2 YFSETQ. CDR3 sequence: CASSLGREFYEQYF. The CDR3 coding sequence is TGCGCCAGCAGCTTGGGGAGAGAATTCTACGAGCAGTACTTC.

V and J are TRBV27 and TRBJ2-1; 12 bases are shared with TRBD2. V dropped 2 bases and J dropped 9; count of bases not matched to a gene: 2. Germline V CDR1 and CDR2: MNHEY, SMNVEV (reference sequence). This CDR3 is built from 14 residues. This CDR3 is CASSLTSGRSEQFF. CDR3 nucleotides: TGTGCCAGCAGTTTAACTAGCGGGAGGTCTGAGCAGTTCTTC.

This clone was picked up a small number of times. The rearrangement links TRBV11-3 to TRBJ2-2; D remains unclear. The germline gives CDR1 SGHNT, CDR2 YENEEA. Trimming stripped 5 bases from V and 0 bases from J, with 1 base between. The CDR3 totals 12 residues. CDR3 sequence: CASSPNTGELFF. The CDR3 nucleotides are TGTGCCAGCAGCCCGAACACCGGGGAGCTGTTTTTT. Drawing the rest from reference TRBV11-3 and TRBJ2-2, the complete variable domain is EAGVVQSPRYKIIEKKQPVAFWCNPISGHNTLYWYLQNLGQGPELLIRYENEEAVDDSQLPKDRFSAERLKGVDSTLKIQPAELGDSAVYLCASSPNTGELFFGEGSRLTVL.

The gene calls are TRBV19 and TRBJ1-2; TRBD1 agrees at 8 bases. The CDR3 runs 14 residues. Germline lookup yields CDR1 LNHDA and CDR2 SQIVND (reference sequence). With 6 bases clipped from V and 3 bases from J, the junction kept 6 bases outside the gene matches. The CDR3: CASSYDRGDYGYTF. The DNA for the CDR3 is TGTGCCAGTAGCTACGACAGGGGAGACTATGGCTACACCTTC.

The V call is TRBV10-1, the J call TRBJ2-7; D not resolved. Germline CDR1 WNHNN, CDR2 SYGVQD (reference sequence). Trimming cost V 2 bases and J 3 bases, with 14 bases left between them. This CDR3 is built from 15 residues. The CDR3 spells CASSERCRLLYEQYF. In nucleotides, the CDR3 is TGCGCCAGCAGTGAGCGTTGTAGGTTACTCTACGAGCAGTACTTC.

The chain's CDR3 is CASSTGTSGRAPYNEQFF. The CDR3 coding sequence is TGTGCCAGCAGCACCGGGACTAGCGGGAGGGCCCCCTACAATGAGCAGTTCTTC. V gene TRBV13 combines with J gene TRBJ2-1, with TRBD2 matching over 16 bases. Germline V gene lookup returns CDR1 PRHDT and CDR2 FYEKMQ (reference sequence). The CDR3 is 18 residues long. V gave up 5 bases and J gave up 2 bases; unmatched junction bases: 6.

The gene calls are TRBV7-9 and TRBJ1-5, with D unclear. Germline CDR1 is SEHNR and CDR2 is FQNEAQ (reference sequence). This CDR3 comprises 13 residues. V was shortened by 4 bases and J by 4 bases, with 8 bases between the two germline ends. CDR3 amino acids: CASSSSGNQPQHF. The CDR3 DNA sequence: TGTGCCAGCAGCTCCTCGGGGAATCAGCCCCAGCATTTT.

The rearrangement links TRBV28 to TRBJ2-7; the D call may be TRBD1 or TRBD2 (5 bases each). The CDR3 extends over 16 amino acids. Germline assignment: CDR1 MDHEN and CDR2 SYDVKM. With 2 bases removed from V and 6 bases from J, the gap between germline ends came to 20 bases. This CDR3 reads CASSLPSTGMRGEQYF. CDR3 DNA: TGTGCCAGCAGTTTACCTTCGACGGGGATGAGGGGCGAGCAGTACTTC.

V and J are TRBV7-9 and TRBJ2-2, with 10 bases aligning to TRBD1. Germline V gene data show CDR1 as SEHNR and CDR2 as FQNEAQ (reference sequence). After removal of 4 bases from V and 5 bases from J, the junction contained 7 bases not matched to a gene. CDR3 length equals 16 residues. CDR3 residues: CASSSGDRGITGELFF. The DNA for the CDR3 is TGTGCCAGCAGCTCAGGGGACAGGGGCATTACCGGGGAGCTGTTTTTT.

Here the CDR3 DNA reads TGTGCCAGCAGGCCCTTCGGGACTAGCGGCGGATTCGAGCAGTACTTC. It yields the protein CASRPFGTSGGFEQYF. The chain has TRBV25-1 and TRBJ2-5; 11 bases agree with TRBD2. The better agreement between TRBJ2-7 and the DNA end casts doubt on the J call. CDR1 is MGHDK, CDR2 SYGVNS, per germline. This CDR3 is built from 16 residues.

This clone has just one count. The chain has TRBV5-1 and TRBJ2-2, with 7 bases matching TRBD1. CDR1 SGHRS and CDR2 YFSETQ come from the germline V gene. V dropped 0 bases and J dropped 4; count of bases not matched to a gene: 3. This CDR3 comprises 15 residues. Here the CDR3 reads CASSLGDRFTGELFF. Here the CDR3 DNA reads TGCGCCAGCAGCTTGGGGGACAGATTCACCGGGGAGCTGTTTTTT.

The rearrangement joins TRBV7-3 to TRBJ2-1; 7 positions agree with TRBD2. V gave up 4 bases and J gave up 0 bases; unmatched junction bases: 6. This CDR3 is built from 16 residues. Germline V gives CDR1 SGHTA, CDR2 FQGTGA. The CDR3 DNA reads as TGTGCCAGCAGCTCCGTCGGGGGGTCCTCCTACAATGAGCAGTTCTTC. This codes for CASSSVGGSSYNEQFF.

To note about this clone: The same CDR3 is also encoded by other DNA sequences in this sample. This rearrangement joins TRBV18 to TRBJ1-4; 9 positions agree with TRBD1. Germline V CDR1 and CDR2: KGHSH, LQKENI. V shed 2 bases, J shed 5 bases, and the junction held 0 bases outside the gene matches. The length of the CDR3 is 14 residues. The CDR3 loop is CASSPGTGNEKLFF. The CDR3 region has the DNA TGTGCCAGCTCACCAGGGACAGGGAATGAAAAACTGTTTTTT.

The rearrangement joins TRBV5-6 to TRBJ2-7; 9 bases are shared with TRBD2. The V segment lost 7 bases and the J segment 4 bases; nucleotides outside the gene matches: 9. Germline loops: CDR1 SGHDT, CDR2 YYEEEE. The CDR3 has 14 residues. The CDR3 loop is CASSQREETYEQYF. The CDR3, as DNA: TGTGCCAGCTCCCAGCGGGAGGAAACTTACGAGCAGTACTTC.

The chain recombines TRBV27 with TRBJ1-2; D remains ambiguous. The CDR3 spans 13 residues. Germline V gives CDR1 MNHEY, CDR2 SMNVEV (reference sequence). The ends were cut back, 2 bases at V and 2 bases at J, with 6 bases in the middle. The CDR3 sequence is CASSLTRNYGYTF. The CDR3 nucleotides read TGTGCCAGCAGTTTAACGAGGAACTATGGCTACACCTTC.

This rearrangement joins TRBV6-5 to TRBJ2-7; the D gene is possibly TRBD1 (7 bases). V was clipped by 4 bases and J by 0 bases, with 13 bases between them. This CDR3 comprises 15 residues. Germline-derived CDR1 and CDR2 are MNHEY and SVGAGI. As DNA, the CDR3 is TGTGCCAGCAGTTCCCGCGGGACAGCCTCCTACGAGCAGTACTTC. The encoded protein is CASSSRGTASYEQYF.

This rearrangement joins TRBV9 to TRBJ2-7; either TRBD1 or TRBD2 may fit D (6 bases each). The CDR3 is made up of 15 amino acids. V lost 0 bases to trimming and J lost 4 bases, with 14 bases between them. Germline V lookup: CDR1 SGDLS, CDR2 YYNGEE. CDR3 sequence reads: CASSVGLEGGYEQYF. The CDR3 nucleotides are TGTGCCAGCAGCGTAGGACTAGAAGGGGGTTACGAGCAGTACTTC. The whole variable domain, remainder taken from reference TRBV9 and TRBJ2-7, is DSGVTQTPKHLITATGQRVTLRCSPRSGDLSVYWYQQSLDQGLQFLIQYYNGEERAKGNILERFSAQQFPDLHSELNLSSLELGDSALYFCASSVGLEGGYEQYFGPGTRLTVT.

The chain is built from TRBV27 and TRBJ1-5; the match to TRBD1 covers 7 bases. Germline trimming cut 8 bases from V and 5 bases from J; bases unmatched to any gene: 6. CDR1 is MNHEY, CDR2 SMNVEV, per germline (reference sequence). The CDR3 totals 13 residues. CDR3 sequence reads: CASGRQGDQPQHF. The CDR3, as DNA: TGTGCCAGCGGCCGACAGGGAGATCAGCCCCAGCATTTT.

This clone was found once. The genes are TRBV6-5 and TRBJ2-2; D uncertain. Germline values: CDR1 MNHEY, CDR2 SVGAGI. V was cut by 2 bases and J by 8 bases, with 6 bases left in between. This CDR3 is built from 12 residues. Here the CDR3 reads CASSYEVGELFF. CDR3 nucleotides: TGTGCCAGCAGTTACGAGGTTGGGGAGCTGTTTTTT.